A single sample gave rise to the 30 T cell receptor beta chains below, sequenced in a study of radiotherapy plus CTLA-4 blockade in lung cancer. The table came from immunoSEQ multiplex PCR; TCRdb's copy has only in-frame clones and leaves some out. The sample consists of around 110,000 clones, roughly 77% of them appearing once. This sample comprised peripheral blood, obtained from a patient treated with radiotherapy plus ipilimumab. Receptor source: a human donor with non-small cell lung cancer that progressed on radiotherapy plus ipilimumab. Some clones in this sample may be carry-over from other donors' samples.

The J gene is TRBJ2-7, the V gene TRBV6-1; D gene uncertain. The CDR3 is 14 residues long. Trimming cost V 5 bases and J 2 bases, with 13 bases left between them. Germline-derived CDR1 and CDR2 are MNHNS and SASEGT. CDR3 in DNA: TGTGCCAGCAGTCGGACCGCTTTAACCTACGAGCAGTACTTC. Residues: CASSRTALTYEQYF.

The chain uses TRBV7-2 and TRBJ2-2, with D hard to call. Germline CDR1 reads SGHTA; CDR2 reads FQGNSA. The length of the CDR3 is 14 residues. Trimming took 2 bases from V and 1 from J, leaving 5 bases between them. The CDR3 DNA reads TGTGCCAGCAGCTTACAAGTGAACACCGGGGAGCTGTTTTTT. Encoded protein: CASSLQVNTGELFF.

The J gene is TRBJ2-2, the V gene TRBV14; TRBD1 agrees at 9 bases. Germline V lookup: CDR1 SGHDN, CDR2 FVKESK. This CDR3 region has 18 residues. V lost 3 bases, J lost 6 bases, and 14 bases stayed unmatched. This CDR3 is CASSQVGGTGSFAGELFF. CDR3 sequence (DNA): TGTGCCAGCAGCCAGGTCGGGGGGACAGGGTCGTTCGCCGGGGAGCTGTTTTTT.

This chain connects TRBV15 to TRBJ2-3; the match to TRBD2 covers 7 bases. Germline V gives CDR1 LNHNV, CDR2 YYDKDF (reference sequence). J was trimmed by 5 bases and V by 1 base; bases with no gene match: 6. The CDR3 covers 15 residues. The CDR3 protein is CATSRGPAGRDTQYF. The CDR3 DNA reads TGTGCCACCAGCAGAGGGCCAGCGGGGAGAGATACGCAGTATTTT.

The count of this clone is one. The V gene is TRBV18, the J gene TRBJ1-5, with D possibly matching TRBD1 (5 bases). CDR3 length: 14 residues. Looked up from germline, CDR1 is KGHSH and CDR2 is LQKENI. Trimming removed 2 bases at V and 6 bases at J, with 11 bases between. In DNA form, the CDR3 reads TGTGCCAGCTCACCAGGGTCGGGGGTTCAGCCCCAGCATTTT. Its translation is CASSPGSGVQPQHF.

This clone was detected only once. The genes are TRBV7-9 and TRBJ1-2, with 9 bases fitting TRBD1. V gave up 0 bases and J gave up 7 bases; unmatched junction bases: 6. This CDR3 region has 15 residues. CDR1 and CDR2 (germline): SEHNR, FQNEAQ (reference sequence). Written as DNA, the CDR3 is TGTGCCAGCAGCTTAGCGGGACAGGGACGCTCTGGCTACACCTTC. Its translation is CASSLAGQGRSGYTF.

This chain uses TRBV29-1 with TRBJ1-4; D remains unclear. With 1 base removed from V and 12 bases from J, the gap between germline ends came to 15 bases. The CDR3 has 13 residues. Germline loops: CDR1 SQVTM, CDR2 ANQGSEA. CDR3 sequence reads: CSVEGKRREELFF. The CDR3 nucleotides read TGCAGCGTTGAAGGAAAGAGGCGGGAGGAACTGTTTTTT.

The rearrangement links TRBV5-1 to TRBJ2-5, with TRBD1 identical over 7 bases. CDR3 length equals 13 residues. V gave up 5 bases and J gave up 2 bases; unmatched junction bases: 3. The germline CDR1 and CDR2 sequences are SGHRS and YFSETQ. The CDR3 DNA reads TGCGCCAGCAGGTCGGGACAGCAAGAGACCCAGTACTTC. Translated: CASRSGQQETQYF.

The gene calls are TRBV5-1 and TRBJ1-4, with D maybe TRBD1 (5 bases). CDR1 is SGHRS and CDR2 is YFSETQ in the germline V gene. The CDR3 consists of 15 residues. Between the trimmed V and J ends, which lost 2 bases and 3 bases, there was a span of 11 bases. For the CDR3, the DNA is TGCGCCAGCAGCTTAACGGGACCGCCTAATGAAAAACTGTTTTTT. Protein product: CASSLTGPPNEKLFF.

The chain has TRBV10-3 and TRBJ2-2; TRBD1 agrees at 9 bases. V lost 6 bases to trimming and J lost 1 base; unmatched junction nucleotides: 3. This CDR3 contains 15 residues. Looked up from germline, CDR1 is ENHRY and CDR2 is SYGVKD. The CDR3 sequence is CAIRGGQGNTGELFF. In nucleotides, the CDR3 is TGTGCCATCAGGGGGGGACAGGGGAACACCGGGGAGCTGTTTTTT.

Regarding this clone: Other DNA sequences within the sample encode an identical CDR3. The chain combines TRBV29-1 with TRBJ1-3; a possible D gene is TRBD1 (5 bases). The V and J ends lost 6 bases and 3 bases respectively, with 12 bases between them. This CDR3 contains 13 residues. Germline V gene lookup returns CDR1 SQVTM and CDR2 ANQGSEA. CDR3 coding DNA: TGCAGCGTCGGACGGGGGGATGGAAACACCATATATTTT. This codes for CSVGRGDGNTIYF.

The J gene is TRBJ2-3, the V gene TRBV20-1; D gene unclear. This CDR3 is 11 amino acids long. V was trimmed by 5 bases and J by 5 bases, leaving 8 bases between them. Germline assignment: CDR1 DFQATT and CDR2 SNEGSKA (reference sequence). The CDR3 nucleotides are TGCAGTGCTGCCCTAGGAGATACGCAGTATTTT. Its translation: CSAALGDTQYF.

This rearrangement joins TRBV7-9 to TRBJ1-2, with 7 bases that match TRBD1. This CDR3 has 14 amino acids. Germline V gene sequence: CDR1 SEHNR, CDR2 FQNEAQ (reference sequence). With 3 bases clipped from V and 4 bases from J, the junction kept 5 bases outside the gene matches. CDR3 bases: TGTGCCAGCAGCTTTCAGGGGGTAGGCTATGGCTACACCTTC. Translating it yields CASSFQGVGYGYTF.

This rearrangement joins TRBV9 to TRBJ1-6, with D possibly matching TRBD1 (5 bases). The germline gives CDR1 SGDLS, CDR2 YYNGEE. V was cut by 0 bases and J by 10 bases, with 11 bases left in between. CDR3 length: 14 amino acids. The CDR3 loop is CASSVGGNNSPLHF. In nucleotides, the CDR3 is TGTGCCAGCAGCGTAGGGGGGAACAACTCACCCCTCCACTTT.

V is TRBV29-1 and J is TRBJ2-7; tentatively, D is TRBD2 (5 bases). The CDR3 length is 11 residues. Germline lookup yields CDR1 SQVTM and CDR2 ANQGSEA. Trimming took 7 bases from V and 5 from J, leaving 12 bases between them. The CDR3 reads CSAGRGNEQYF. The CDR3 region has the DNA TGCAGCGCCGGACGGGGTAACGAGCAGTACTTC.

This rearrangement joins TRBV5-1 to TRBJ2-7; 11 nucleotides line up with TRBD2. The CDR3 spans 15 residues. J lost 2 bases, V lost 0 bases, and 1 base had no gene match. Germline V lookup: CDR1 SGHRS, CDR2 YFSETQ. The CDR3 DNA follows: TGCGCCAGCAGCTTGGGACTAGCGGGGCCCTACGAGCAGTACTTC. Translation gives CASSLGLAGPYEQYF.

The rearrangement joins TRBV5-1 to TRBJ1-1; D remains ambiguous. Deletions cut 1 base from V and 1 base from J, with 11 bases between. The V gene's germline CDR1 is SGHRS and CDR2 YFSETQ. This CDR3 spans 15 amino acids. As DNA, the CDR3 is TGCGCCAGCAGCTTGTTGGCAAACCAGAACACTGAAGCTTTCTTT. It codes for CASSLLANQNTEAFF.

A word on this clone: The junction does not match germline at one end; this may be a read error. The chain has TRBV7-7 and TRBJ1-1, with 12 positions matching TRBD1. Germline values: CDR1 SSHAT, CDR2 FNYEAQ (reference sequence). The CDR3 has 15 residues. CDR3 loop: CASSPVGQGATEAFF. CDR3 nucleotide sequence: TGTGCTAGCAGCCCAGTGGGACAGGGGGCCACTGAAGCTTTCTTT.

The chain is built from TRBV5-1 and TRBJ2-2; tentative D call: TRBD2 (6 bases). The CDR3 loop spans 14 amino acids. V was pared by 4 bases and J by 8 bases, with 15 bases between. Germline V gene data show CDR1 as SGHRS and CDR2 as YFSETQ. CDR3: CASSGGALSGELFF. CDR3 DNA: TGCGCCAGCAGCGGCGGGGCCTTATCTGGGGAGCTGTTTTTT.

The sample holds one count of this clone. The CDR3 loop is CASSLKWAGTEAFF. The CDR3 DNA reads as TGTGCCAGCAGTTTAAAATGGGCGGGCACTGAAGCTTTCTTT. The genes are TRBV27 and TRBJ1-1; D remains ambiguous. The CDR3 contains 14 residues. Germline lookup yields CDR1 MNHEY and CDR2 SMNVEV (reference sequence). Trimming left V 2 bases short and J 4 bases short, with 11 bases between.

This clone was found once. The chain employs TRBV7-6 and TRBJ2-6; D might be TRBD1 or TRBD2, each matching 6 bases. CDR1 is SGHVS and CDR2 is FNYEAQ in the germline V gene. The CDR3 sequence is 19 residues long. V was cut by 4 bases and J by 1 base, with 20 bases left in between. The CDR3 DNA reads TGTGCCAGCAGCTCCCCATGGGGGGTCAGGGGATCTGGGGCCAACGTCCTGACTTTC. Translation gives CASSSPWGVRGSGANVLTF. The full variable domain, completed using reference TRBV7-6 and TRBJ2-6, is GAGVSQSPRYKVTKRGQDVALRCDPISGHVSLYWYRQALGQGPEFLTYFNYEAQQDKSGLPNDRFSAERPEGSISTLTIQRTEQRDSAMYRCASSSPWGVRGSGANVLTFGAGSRLTVL.

This chain joins TRBV9 and TRBJ1-2; no firm D call. The V gene lost 0 bases and the J gene lost 2 bases, with 8 bases spanning the gap. The CDR3 spans 14 residues. The germline V gene encodes CDR1 SGDLS and CDR2 YYNGEE. Here the CDR3 reads CASSVDQGNYGYTF. In DNA, the CDR3 is TGTGCCAGCAGCGTAGACCAAGGGAACTATGGCTACACCTTC.

V usage is TRBV19 and J usage is TRBJ1-2; 7 nucleotides align to TRBD1. CDR3 size: 13 residues. Trimming took 3 bases from V and 6 from J; bases not matched to a gene: 4. Germline V gives CDR1 LNHDA, CDR2 SQIVND (reference sequence). DNA of the CDR3: TGTGCCAGTAGTATCACAACAGGGGATGGCTACACCTTC. Its protein is CASSITTGDGYTF.

The genes are TRBV5-1 and TRBJ2-2, with D possibly being TRBD2 (5 bases). With 0 bases removed from V and 6 bases from J, the gap between germline ends came to 9 bases. Germline-derived CDR1 and CDR2 are SGHRS and YFSETQ. The CDR3 has 14 amino acids. The CDR3 region has the DNA TGCGCCAGCAGCTTGGCCCCGGAGGCCGGGGAGCTGTTTTTT. Its translation: CASSLAPEAGELFF.

In regard to this clone: At one boundary the junction diverges from the germline segment, which might be a read error. This chain links TRBV7-7 with TRBJ2-1; no clear D gene. Per germline, CDR1 SSHAT and CDR2 FNYEAQ (reference sequence). The CDR3 sequence is 15 residues long. Here the CDR3 reads CASSLVRSSYNEQFF. The CDR3 nucleotides read TGTGCTAGCAGCTTAGTCCGGAGCTCCTACAATGAGCAGTTCTTC.

The CDR3 is CASSIGRETTEAFF. As DNA, the CDR3 is TGTGCCAGTAGTATTGGCAGGGAGACCACTGAAGCTTTCTTT. The V gene is TRBV19, the J gene TRBJ1-1; a possible D gene is TRBD1 (5 bases). V lost 3 bases and J 4 bases, leaving 12 bases between the germline ends. This CDR3 region has 14 residues. Germline CDR1 is LNHDA and CDR2 is SQIVND (reference sequence). The full variable domain, completed using reference TRBV19 and TRBJ1-1, is DGGITQSPKYLFRKEGQNVTLSCEQNLNHDAMYWYRQDPGQGLRLIYYSQIVNDFQKGDIAEGYSVSREKKESFPLTVTSAQKNPTAFYLCASSIGRETTEAFFGQGTRLTVV.

The genes are TRBV28 and TRBJ2-1; D is uncertain. V lost 6 bases, J lost 7 bases, and 22 bases lay in between. The CDR3 is made up of 16 amino acids. Germline CDR1 is MDHEN and CDR2 is SYDVKM. CDR3 in amino acids: CASSPPGRWSPNEQFF. The DNA for the CDR3 is TGTGCCAGCAGCCCCCCCGGCAGGTGGAGCCCAAATGAGCAGTTCTTC.

The chain has TRBV10-1 and TRBJ2-2; 9 bases agree with TRBD1. The ends lost 0 bases at V and 3 bases at J; junction bases unmatched: 11. CDR3 length: 19 amino acids. Per germline, CDR1 WNHNN and CDR2 SYGVQD (reference sequence). The CDR3 nucleotides are TGCGCCAGCAGTGAGTCGTGGGACAGGGAGAAGCTGTACACCGGGGAGCTGTTTTTT. Its protein is CASSESWDREKLYTGELFF.

The chain recombines TRBV6-5 with TRBJ1-2; TRBD1 might be the D (6 bases). Germline values: CDR1 MNHEY, CDR2 SVGAGI. The V end lost 6 bases, the J end lost 12 bases, and 20 bases lay between the germline ends. The CDR3 contains 13 residues. The chain's CDR3 is CASRLSTGRRDTF. In DNA, the CDR3 is TGTGCCAGCAGACTAAGCACAGGGAGACGAGACACCTTC.

This rearrangement joins TRBV6-1 to TRBJ1-6; D gene ambiguous. This CDR3 spans 16 amino acids. Per the germline V gene, CDR1 is MNHNS and CDR2 is SASEGT. V was clipped by 2 bases and J by 8 bases, with 16 bases between them. CDR3: CASSELVGPLDSPLHF. The CDR3 DNA sequence: TGTGCCAGCAGTGAACTGGTAGGGCCGTTAGATTCACCCCTCCACTTT.